This T cell receptor beta chain originates from a study of shared clonotypes between healthy human individuals. CDR1 MNHEY and CDR2 SMNVEV come from the germline V gene (reference sequence). The CDR3 is 13 amino acids. The V gene lost 4 bases and the J gene lost 0 bases, with 7 bases spanning the gap. Naive CD8 cells lacked CD45RO and underwent positive selection for CCR7, leaving out terminally differentiated effector memory CD45RA+ cells. Libraries were prepared by immunoSEQ multiplex PCR; TCRdb keeps only in-frame clonotypes and omits some of them. The sample lists around 2.1 million clones; about 93% were seen once.

The sample comprised naive CD8+ T cells from PBMCs. The receptor's source is a man younger than 35 in good health. Some clones in this sample may be carry-over from other donors' samples. The rearrangement links TRBV27 to TRBJ2-7; D remains ambiguous. For the CDR3, the DNA is TGTGCCAGCAGTTCCTACAGCTCCTACGAGCAGTACTTC. Translation: CASSSYSSYEQYF.